This T cell receptor (beta chain) was recovered during a study of OX40 agonist ivuxolimab in advanced cancers. The CDR3 is made up of 18 amino acids. Germline values: CDR1 LNHDA, CDR2 SQIVND (reference sequence). The ends were cut back, 4 bases at V and 2 bases at J, with 21 bases in the middle. Only a few counts were recorded for this clone. Repertoires were generated with immunoSEQ multiplex PCR, while TCRdb's copy carries only in-frame clones and drops some. Of about 24,000 clones detected, roughly 77% appear once; the ten largest clones hold less than 20%. The sample was CD4+ or CD8+ T cells sorted from blood, taken in a trial of the OX40 agonist ivuxolimab. The source is an adult with an advanced solid tumor such as melanoma, head and neck, liver or kidney cancer. The rearrangement joins TRBV19 to TRBJ1-5; TRBD1 is a possible D gene (5 bases). CDR3 DNA sequence: TGTGCCAGTAGTAGCCCACCGGGACCGACTATGGGCAATCAGCCCCAGCATTTT. Protein product: CASSSPPGPTMGNQPQHF.